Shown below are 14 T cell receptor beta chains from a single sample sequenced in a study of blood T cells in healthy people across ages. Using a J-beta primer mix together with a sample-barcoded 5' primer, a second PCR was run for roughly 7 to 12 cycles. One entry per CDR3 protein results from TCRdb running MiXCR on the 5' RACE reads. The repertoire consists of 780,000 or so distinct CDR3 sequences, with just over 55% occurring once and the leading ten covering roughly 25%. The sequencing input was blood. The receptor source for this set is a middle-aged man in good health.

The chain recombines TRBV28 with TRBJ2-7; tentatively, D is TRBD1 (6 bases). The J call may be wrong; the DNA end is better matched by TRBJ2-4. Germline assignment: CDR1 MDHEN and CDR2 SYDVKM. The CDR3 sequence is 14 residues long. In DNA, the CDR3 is TGTGCCAGCAGTTGGGCAGGGGACCAAAACATTCAGTACTTC. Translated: CASSWAGDQNIQYF.

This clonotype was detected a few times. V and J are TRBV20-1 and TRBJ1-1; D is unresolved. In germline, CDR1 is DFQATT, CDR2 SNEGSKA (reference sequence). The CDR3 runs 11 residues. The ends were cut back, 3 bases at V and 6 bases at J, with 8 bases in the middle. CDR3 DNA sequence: TGCAGTGCTAGTCGGTACCCTGAAGCTTTCTTT. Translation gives CSASRYPEAFF.

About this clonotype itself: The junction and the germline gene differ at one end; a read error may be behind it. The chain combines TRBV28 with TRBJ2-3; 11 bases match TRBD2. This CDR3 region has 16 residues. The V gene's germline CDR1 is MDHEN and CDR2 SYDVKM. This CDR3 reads CASSFGTSGYTDTQYF. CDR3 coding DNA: TGCGCCAGCAGTTTCGGGACTAGCGGCTACACAGATACGCAGTATTTT.

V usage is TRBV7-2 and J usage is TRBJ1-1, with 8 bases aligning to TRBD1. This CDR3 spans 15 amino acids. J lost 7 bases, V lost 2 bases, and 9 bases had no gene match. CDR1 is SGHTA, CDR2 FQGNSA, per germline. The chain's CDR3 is CASSLTYRTGLEAFF. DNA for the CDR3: TGTGCCAGCAGCTTAACGTACCGGACAGGGCTTGAAGCTTTCTTT.

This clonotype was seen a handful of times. The CDR3 loop reads CASSWTGTDGETQYF. The DNA for the CDR3 is TGCGCCAGCAGCTGGACAGGGACCGATGGAGAGACCCAGTACTTC. The J gene is TRBJ2-5, the V gene TRBV5-1; 8 positions match TRBD1. Germline V CDR1 and CDR2: SGHRS, YFSETQ. This CDR3 comprises 15 residues. The junction had 8 bases not matched to a gene; V was cut back by 3 bases and J by 4 bases.

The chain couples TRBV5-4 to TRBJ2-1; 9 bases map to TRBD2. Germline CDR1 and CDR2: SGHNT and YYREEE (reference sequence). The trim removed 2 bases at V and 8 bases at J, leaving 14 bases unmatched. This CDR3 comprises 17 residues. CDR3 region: CASSFPAGGMRVDEQFF. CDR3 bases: TGTGCCAGCAGCTTTCCGGCGGGAGGGATGAGGGTGGATGAGCAGTTCTTC.

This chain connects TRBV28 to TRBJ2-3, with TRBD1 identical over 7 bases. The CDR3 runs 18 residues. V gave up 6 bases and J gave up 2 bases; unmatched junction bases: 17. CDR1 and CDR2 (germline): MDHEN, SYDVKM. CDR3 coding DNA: TGTGCCAGCAGCAGCGTTATGAAGGGGGCCTTCCTCACAGATACGCAGTATTTT. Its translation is CASSSVMKGAFLTDTQYF.

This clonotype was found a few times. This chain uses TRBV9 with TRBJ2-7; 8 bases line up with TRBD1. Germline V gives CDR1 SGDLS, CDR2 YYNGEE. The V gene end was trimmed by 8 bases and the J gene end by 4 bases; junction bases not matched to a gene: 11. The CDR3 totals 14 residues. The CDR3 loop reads CARLTLNRGYEQYF. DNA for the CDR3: TGTGCCAGATTAACGCTAAACAGGGGGTACGAGCAGTACTTC.

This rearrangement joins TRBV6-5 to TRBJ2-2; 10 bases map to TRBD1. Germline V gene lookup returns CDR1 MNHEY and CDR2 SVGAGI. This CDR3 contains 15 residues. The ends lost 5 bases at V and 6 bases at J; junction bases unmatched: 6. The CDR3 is CASSVGQGLSGELFF. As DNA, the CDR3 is TGTGCCAGCAGTGTGGGACAGGGGTTGTCCGGGGAGCTGTTTTTT.

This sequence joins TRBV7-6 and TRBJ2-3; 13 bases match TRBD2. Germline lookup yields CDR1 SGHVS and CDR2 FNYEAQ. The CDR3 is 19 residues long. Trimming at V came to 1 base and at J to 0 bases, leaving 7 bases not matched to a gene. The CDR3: CASSLEVSGLAGSTDTQYF. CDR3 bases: TGTGCCAGCAGCTTAGAGGTCTCGGGACTAGCGGGGAGCACAGATACGCAGTATTTT. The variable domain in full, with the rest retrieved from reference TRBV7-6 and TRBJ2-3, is GAGVSQSPRYKVTKRGQDVALRCDPISGHVSLYWYRQALGQGPEFLTYFNYEAQQDKSGLPNDRFSAERPEGSISTLTIQRTEQRDSAMYRCASSLEVSGLAGSTDTQYFGPGTRLTVL.

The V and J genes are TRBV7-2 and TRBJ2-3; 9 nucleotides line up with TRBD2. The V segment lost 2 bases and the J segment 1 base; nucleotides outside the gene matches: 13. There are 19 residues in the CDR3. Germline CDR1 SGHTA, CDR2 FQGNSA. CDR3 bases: TGTGCCAGCAGCTTATATCTAGCGGGATCCCGCCAGGGCACAGATACGCAGTATTTT. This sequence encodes CASSLYLAGSRQGTDTQYF.

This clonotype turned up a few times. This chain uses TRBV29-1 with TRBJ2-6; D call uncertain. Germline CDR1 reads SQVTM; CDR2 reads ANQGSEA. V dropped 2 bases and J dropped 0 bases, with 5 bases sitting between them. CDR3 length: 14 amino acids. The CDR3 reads CSVEKSSGANVLTF. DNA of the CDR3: TGCAGCGTTGAAAAGAGCTCTGGGGCCAACGTCCTGACTTTC.

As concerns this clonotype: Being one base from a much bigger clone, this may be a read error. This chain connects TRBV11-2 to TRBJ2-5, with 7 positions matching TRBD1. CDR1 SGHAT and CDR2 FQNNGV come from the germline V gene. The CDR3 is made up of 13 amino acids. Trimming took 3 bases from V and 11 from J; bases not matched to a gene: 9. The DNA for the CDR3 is TGTGCCAGCAGCTTTACGGGGCAGGGGGAGCAGTACTTC. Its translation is CASSFTGQGEQYF.

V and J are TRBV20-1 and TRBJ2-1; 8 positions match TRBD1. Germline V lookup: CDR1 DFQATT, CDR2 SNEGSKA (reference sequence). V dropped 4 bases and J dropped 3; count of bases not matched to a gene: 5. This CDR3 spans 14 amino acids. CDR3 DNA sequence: TGCAGTGCTACAGGGGGCAGTTACTACAATGAGCAGTTCTTC. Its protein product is CSATGGSYYNEQFF.